This entry lists 15 T cell receptor beta chains sequenced from one sample in a study of radiotherapy plus CTLA-4 blockade in lung cancer. The data were produced by immunoSEQ multiplex PCR, yet TCRdb's version contains in-frame clones alone and is incomplete. The repertoire holds approximately 50,000 clones, approximately 86% seen once, with less than 20% in the top ten. The sequenced sample was peripheral blood, obtained from a patient treated with radiotherapy plus ipilimumab. These TCRs come from a human donor with non-small cell lung cancer that progressed on radiotherapy plus ipilimumab. Some clones in this sample may be carry-over from other donors' samples.

The chain is built from TRBV4-3 and TRBJ2-1; TRBD2 matches 11 bases. Germline CDR1 LGHNA, CDR2 YSLEER. The V segment lost 5 bases and the J segment 7 bases; nucleotides outside the gene matches: 7. The length of the CDR3 is 15 residues. CDR3 sequence: CASSLLAGERNEQFF. The CDR3, as DNA: TGCGCCAGCAGCTTACTAGCGGGAGAGAGGAATGAGCAGTTCTTC.

This chain links TRBV7-3 with TRBJ1-6; 9 bases align to TRBD1. V trimming: 5 bases; J trimming: 10 bases; junction bases outside the gene matches: 12. Looked up from germline, CDR1 is SGHTA and CDR2 is FQGTGA. This CDR3 has 16 residues. The CDR3 here is CASSPTGGTGRSPLHF. The CDR3 DNA follows: TGTGCCAGCAGCCCCACAGGGGGGACAGGGAGATCACCCCTCCACTTT.

The gene calls are TRBV28 and TRBJ2-3; TRBD2 might be the D (6 bases). Germline CDR1 reads MDHEN; CDR2 reads SYDVKM. Trimming pared 5 bases from V and 6 bases from J, leaving 15 bases between. The CDR3 has 14 amino acids. The CDR3 nucleotides are TGTGCCAGCAGTCCTGGAGGGTCCCGGGATACGCAGTATTTT. This gives the protein CASSPGGSRDTQYF.

This rearrangement joins TRBV28 to TRBJ1-3, with D possibly matching TRBD1 (6 bases). Germline assignment: CDR1 MDHEN and CDR2 SYDVKM. Trimming pared 7 bases from V and 7 bases from J, leaving 20 bases between. The CDR3 sequence is 15 residues long. The CDR3 protein is CASNPAGGFFNTIYF. Written as DNA, the CDR3 is TGTGCCAGCAACCCGGCGGGGGGCTTTTTCAACACCATATATTTT.

The J gene is TRBJ2-3, the V gene TRBV7-8, with TRBD2 as a possible D gene (7 bases). Trimming pared 7 bases from V and 2 bases from J, leaving 22 bases between. This CDR3 comprises 17 residues. Looked up from germline, CDR1 is SGHVS and CDR2 is FQNEAQ. CDR3 nucleotide sequence: TGTGCCAGCACCATAGCTCGGGGGGAGGGGGTCACAGATACGCAGTATTTT. Its protein product is CASTIARGEGVTDTQYF.

The J gene is TRBJ1-2, the V gene TRBV18; a possible D gene is TRBD1 (5 bases). V dropped 2 bases and J dropped 5 bases, with 15 bases sitting between them. The V gene's germline CDR1 is KGHSH and CDR2 LQKENI. CDR3 length: 15 residues. CDR3 protein: CASSPEETAVYGYTF. CDR3 nucleotide sequence: TGTGCCAGCTCACCAGAGGAGACAGCCGTTTATGGCTACACCTTC.

This chain links TRBV30 with TRBJ2-7; TRBD1 matches at 8 bases. The CDR3 sequence is 12 residues long. V lost 3 bases to trimming and J lost 3 bases; unmatched junction nucleotides: 1. Germline V gene sequence: CDR1 GTSNPN, CDR2 SVGIG (reference sequence). The CDR3 reads CAWRQGGYEQYF. The CDR3 DNA reads TGTGCCTGGAGACAGGGGGGCTACGAGCAGTACTTC.

This clone has just a few counts. This sequence joins TRBV28 and TRBJ1-5, with TRBD1 identical over 7 bases. Germline trimming cut 10 bases from V and 3 bases from J; bases unmatched to any gene: 9. Germline loops: CDR1 MDHEN, CDR2 SYDVKM. CDR3 length: 14 amino acids. CDR3 sequence: CATQGGEPNQPQHF. The CDR3 region has the DNA TGTGCCACCCAGGGGGGCGAACCCAATCAGCCCCAGCATTTT.

The V gene is TRBV30, the J gene TRBJ2-2; D is possibly TRBD2 (6 bases). Germline lookup yields CDR1 GTSNPN and CDR2 SVGIG (reference sequence). The CDR3 covers 13 residues. Trimming left V 2 bases short and J 6 bases short, with 10 bases between. The CDR3: CAWSTGEAGELFF. Here the CDR3 DNA reads TGTGCCTGGAGTACTGGGGAGGCCGGGGAGCTGTTTTTT. The full variable domain, in which reference TRBV30 and TRBJ2-2 provide the parts outside the CDR3, is SQTIHQWPATLVQPVGSPLSLECTVEGTSNPNLYWYRQAAGRGLQLLFYSVGIGQISSEVPQNLSASRPQDRQFILSSKKLLLSDSGFYLCAWSTGEAGELFFGEGSRLTVL.

This chain uses TRBV6-6 with TRBJ1-1; 7 bases align to TRBD1. CDR1 is MNHNY and CDR2 is SVGAGI in the germline V gene (reference sequence). There are 15 residues in the CDR3. Trimming at V came to 0 bases and at J to 7 bases, leaving 8 bases not matched to a gene. CDR3 region: CASSYSAGQSNEAFF. The CDR3 DNA sequence: TGTGCCAGCAGTTACTCGGCGGGACAGTCGAATGAAGCTTTCTTT.

The rearrangement joins TRBV9 to TRBJ2-2; the match to TRBD1 covers 9 bases. CDR1 and CDR2 from the germline V gene are SGDLS and YYNGEE. Trimming removed 3 bases from V and 8 bases from J; junction bases left unmatched: 11. The length of the CDR3 is 16 residues. The CDR3, as DNA: TGTGCCAGCAGCGCCGGGACAGGGCTCTTCTCGGGGGAGCTGTTTTTT. Translating it yields CASSAGTGLFSGELFF.

The chain uses TRBV19 and TRBJ2-2, with TRBD2 matching over 8 bases. CDR3 length: 16 residues. From germline, CDR1 is LNHDA and CDR2 SQIVND (reference sequence). J was trimmed by 4 bases and V by 3 bases; bases with no gene match: 7. DNA of the CDR3: TGTGCCAGTAGTATTCAAGCGGGAGATGGCACCGGGGAGCTGTTTTTT. As protein: CASSIQAGDGTGELFF. Full variable domain (missing parts from reference TRBV19 and TRBJ2-2): DGGITQSPKYLFRKEGQNVTLSCEQNLNHDAMYWYRQDPGQGLRLIYYSQIVNDFQKGDIAEGYSVSREKKESFPLTVTSAQKNPTAFYLCASSIQAGDGTGELFFGEGSRLTVL.

This chain joins TRBV14 and TRBJ2-1, with TRBD2 matching over 9 bases. The V segment lost 0 bases and the J segment 4 bases; nucleotides outside the gene matches: 4. The CDR3 sequence is 16 residues long. In germline, CDR1 is SGHDN, CDR2 FVKESK. Here the CDR3 DNA reads TGTGCCAGCAGCCAAGACACTAGCGGGCCTTACAATGAGCAGTTCTTC. Translation gives CASSQDTSGPYNEQFF. Using reference TRBV14 and TRBJ2-1 for the parts outside the CDR3, the full variable domain is EAGVTQFPSHSVIEKGQTVTLRCDPISGHDNLYWYRRVMGKEIKFLLHFVKESKQDESGMPNNRFLAERTGGTYSTLKVQPAELEDSGVYFCASSQDTSGPYNEQFFGPGTRLTVL.

The rearrangement uses TRBV6-6 and TRBJ2-5; 7 bases are a match to TRBD2. Germline trimming cut 7 bases from V and 5 bases from J; bases unmatched to any gene: 7. The CDR3 runs 13 residues. The V gene's germline CDR1 is MNHNY and CDR2 SVGAGI (reference sequence). The CDR3 nucleotides read TGTGCCAGCACCGGGGGGAATATGGAGACCCAGTACTTC. Protein: CASTGGNMETQYF.

The chain links TRBV11-2 to TRBJ2-5; D may be TRBD1 (6 bases). V lost 5 bases, J lost 6 bases, and 16 bases lay in between. The CDR3 contains 14 residues. The germline V gene has CDR1 SGHAT and CDR2 FQNNGV. CDR3 sequence reads: CASSPVQGGQTQYF. The CDR3 coding sequence is TGTGCCAGCAGCCCGGTACAGGGCGGGCAGACCCAGTACTTC.